Each of the 30 T cell receptor beta chains below was sequenced from the same sample in a study of T cells in Graves' hyperthyroidism and ophthalmopathy. The TCR beta CDR3 regions underwent amplification using RNA transcripts as the source. When the TCR CDR3 underwent first-round RT-PCR, the HTBI primer set was used. TCRdb ran MiXCR on the multiplex PCR reads and lists one entry per CDR3 protein. The table records around 400,000 distinct CDR3 sequences, about 16% of them present only once. The sample comprised blood. Receptors originate from a woman aged 55-69 years with Graves' ophthalmopathy.

This clonotype showed up just a few times. The chain employs TRBV6-5 and TRBJ1-1; a possible D gene is TRBD1 (6 bases). The germline gives CDR1 MNHEY, CDR2 SVGAGI. V shed 0 bases and J shed 6 bases, with 11 bases lying between them. The CDR3 loop spans 14 amino acids. The CDR3, as DNA: TGTGCCAGCAGTTACTCCGGGGGCGACTCTGAAGCTTTCTTT. Protein: CASSYSGGDSEAFF.

Ten or more counts support this clonotype. The chain has TRBV12-3 or TRBV12-4 and TRBJ1-2, with TRBD1 as a possible D gene (5 bases). The CDR3 spans 15 residues. Trimming removed 6 bases at V and 4 bases at J, with 18 bases between. CDR3 sequence: CASRYPGRPRYGYTF. The CDR3 bases are TGTGCCAGCAGATATCCGGGACGCCCCCGCTATGGCTACACCTTC.

This clonotype was seen at least ten times. The J gene is TRBJ2-7, the V gene TRBV6-1; D remains unclear. The CDR3 is 13 amino acids. Trimming took off 6 bases at V and 1 base at J, with 10 bases between the two ends. Looked up from germline, CDR1 is MNHNS and CDR2 is SASEGT. CDR3 region: CASSQARSYEQYF. DNA for the CDR3: TGTGCCAGCAGCCAAGCACGGTCCTACGAGCAGTACTTC.

The CDR3 coding sequence is TGTGCCAGCAGCGGCGGGACAGGGGGCTCGGATCAGCCCCAGCATTTT. Amino acids: CASSGGTGGSDQPQHF. V gene TRBV2 combines with J gene TRBJ1-5; 12 bases line up with TRBD1. The CDR3 has 16 residues. The V segment lost 6 bases and the J segment 5 bases; nucleotides outside the gene matches: 8. The germline gives CDR1 SNHLY, CDR2 FYNNEI.

The sample holds many counts of this clonotype. The rearrangement links TRBV12-3 or TRBV12-4 to TRBJ2-1; D is undetermined. V was clipped by 8 bases and J by 1 base, with 9 bases between them. The CDR3 has 13 residues. DNA of the CDR3: TGTGCCAGCGGGTCAGCGTCCTACAATGAGCAGTTCTTC. Translation gives CASGSASYNEQFF.

This clonotype was picked up a small number of times. V and J are TRBV20-1 and TRBJ2-7; 9 bases are shared with TRBD2. V gave up 1 base and J gave up 3 bases; unmatched junction bases: 4. Germline CDR1 and CDR2: DFQATT and SNEGSKA (reference sequence). The CDR3 runs 14 residues. Here the CDR3 DNA reads TGCAGTGCTAGAGGAGCGGGAGGCCGCTACGAGCAGTACTTC. It yields the protein CSARGAGGRYEQYF.

This clonotype showed up many times. The chain employs TRBV10-1 and TRBJ2-7; 10 bases line up with TRBD2. The trim removed 8 bases at V and 5 bases at J, leaving 9 bases unmatched. Looked up from germline, CDR1 is WNHNN and CDR2 is SYGVQD (reference sequence). The CDR3 is 14 residues long. The CDR3 spells CASGNSGRINEQYF. The CDR3 DNA reads as TGCGCCAGCGGGAATAGCGGGAGGATAAACGAGCAGTACTTC.

Worth noting for this clonotype: Possible read error: a much larger clone is one base away. V and J are TRBV2 and TRBJ2-3; 8 nucleotides match TRBD2. Germline-derived CDR1 and CDR2 are SNHLY and FYNNEI. The CDR3 is 16 residues long. Trimming at V came to 3 bases and at J to 1 base, leaving 6 bases not matched to a gene. The CDR3 DNA follows: TGTGCCAGCAGTGAGGGAGCGGGAGCGGGCACAGATACGCAGTATTTT. Translated: CASSEGAGAGTDTQYF.

This clonotype appeared many times. The chain combines TRBV28 with TRBJ1-4, with TRBD1 matching over 12 bases. Germline V gene data show CDR1 as MDHEN and CDR2 as SYDVKM. With 4 bases clipped from V and 8 bases from J, the junction kept 8 bases outside the gene matches. This CDR3 comprises 16 residues. As DNA, the CDR3 is TGTGCCAGCAGTTCCGCCGGGACAGGGGGCGGCGAAAAACTGTTTTTT. The encoded protein is CASSSAGTGGGEKLFF.

Only a few counts were recorded for this clonotype. The V gene is TRBV6-1, the J gene TRBJ2-3; 7 bases are a match to TRBD2. V gave up 6 bases and J gave up 2 bases; unmatched junction bases: 5. Germline V gene sequence: CDR1 MNHNS, CDR2 SASEGT. This CDR3 is 14 amino acids long. The CDR3 loop is CASSERGVTDTQYF. CDR3 in DNA: TGTGCCAGCAGCGAGCGGGGTGTCACAGATACGCAGTATTTT.

The V call is TRBV6-1, the J call TRBJ2-7; 9 bases align to TRBD2. CDR1 is MNHNS and CDR2 is SASEGT in the germline V gene. V lost 7 bases and J lost 1; bases outside the gene matches: 11. CDR3 length: 16 amino acids. This CDR3 is CASTLRASGTSYEQYF. CDR3 nucleotide sequence: TGTGCCAGCACTCTACGGGCTAGCGGGACTTCCTACGAGCAGTACTTC.

This clonotype was found many times. The chain joins TRBV5-1 to TRBJ2-3; maybe TRBD2 (6 bases). V shed 4 bases and J shed 6 bases, with 18 bases lying between them. Germline assignment: CDR1 SGHRS and CDR2 YFSETQ. The CDR3 is 15 amino acids. The CDR3 bases are TGCGCCAGCAGCGGGGGGACCCCCAAGGGGGATACGCAGTATTTT. Its translation: CASSGGTPKGDTQYF.

This sequence joins TRBV19 and TRBJ1-3, with 8 bases lining up with TRBD1. Germline CDR1 and CDR2: LNHDA and SQIVND (reference sequence). V lost 5 bases and J lost 3; bases outside the gene matches: 3. This CDR3 is built from 14 residues. CDR3: CASSPGQVGNTIYF. CDR3 nucleotide sequence: TGTGCCAGTAGTCCGGGACAGGTTGGAAACACCATATATTTT.

This clonotype was recorded many times. The chain employs TRBV20-1 and TRBJ2-1, with 7 bases lining up with TRBD1. Trimming at V came to 7 bases and at J to 2 bases, leaving 8 bases not matched to a gene. This CDR3 comprises 14 residues. Germline CDR1 reads DFQATT; CDR2 reads SNEGSKA (reference sequence). Written as DNA, the CDR3 is TGCAGTGTACCGACAGGGCGGACCTACAATGAGCAGTTCTTC. Protein sequence: CSVPTGRTYNEQFF.

In this sample, this clonotype turned up a few times. The CDR3 here is CASSAGGRNEQFF. DNA of the CDR3: TGTGCCAGTAGCGCAGGGGGGCGGAATGAGCAGTTCTTC. The chain carries TRBV19 and TRBJ2-1; tentatively, D is TRBD1 (7 bases). The CDR3 extends over 13 amino acids. Trimming removed 6 bases at V and 7 bases at J, with 13 bases between. The germline V gene encodes CDR1 LNHDA and CDR2 SQIVND (reference sequence).

This clonotype was seen at least ten times. This sequence joins TRBV12-3 or TRBV12-4 and TRBJ1-5, with D possibly TRBD1 on 5 matching bases. V lost 4 bases to trimming and J lost 5 bases, with 12 bases between them. CDR3 size: 14 residues. The DNA of the CDR3 is TGTGCCAGCAGTTCGCAGGGTTCGGATCAGCCCCAGCATTTT. This codes for CASSSQGSDQPQHF.

Concerning this clonotype: A clone one base away is much larger, so this may be a read error. J is TRBJ2-1 and V is TRBV6-2 or TRBV6-3; 11 nucleotides agree with TRBD1. Germline loops: CDR1 MNHEY, CDR2 SVGEGT. This CDR3 contains 15 residues. After removal of 3 bases from V and 12 bases from J, the junction contained 10 bases not matched to a gene. This chain's CDR3 is CASSYLGQGDHGQFF. CDR3 nucleotide sequence: TGTGCCAGCAGTTATCTGGGACAGGGGGACCATGGGCAGTTCTTC.

This clonotype was observed a handful of times. The chain combines TRBV5-5 with TRBJ2-7; D gene uncertain. The CDR3 is made up of 15 amino acids. V shed 2 bases and J shed 6 bases, with 18 bases lying between them. Per the germline V gene, CDR1 is SGHKS and CDR2 is YYEKEE (reference sequence). CDR3 coding DNA: TGTGCCAGCAGCTTTGTCTACGATGCCTCGGTCGAGCAGTACTTC. This sequence encodes CASSFVYDASVEQYF.

This clonotype was recorded at least ten times. The V and J genes are TRBV3-1 and TRBJ2-5, with D unclear. Trimming removed 1 base at V and 2 bases at J, with 5 bases between. This CDR3 has 13 residues. Germline V gene data show CDR1 as LGHDT and CDR2 as YNNKEL (reference sequence). The DNA for the CDR3 is TGTGCCAGCAGCCAAGCTCTACAAGAGACCCAGTACTTC. Its translation: CASSQALQETQYF.

In its sample, this clonotype was seen many times. The genes are TRBV10-2 and TRBJ2-3, with 9 bases aligning to TRBD2. Per the germline V gene, CDR1 is WSHSY and CDR2 is SAAADI. This CDR3 spans 14 amino acids. Trimming removed 3 bases from V and 6 bases from J; junction bases left unmatched: 4. CDR3 coding DNA: TGCGCCAGCAGTGAAGCGGGAGGTCGGGATACGCAGTATTTT. This sequence encodes CASSEAGGRDTQYF.

In this sample, this clonotype turned up many times. The chain links TRBV29-1 to TRBJ1-1, with D possibly matching TRBD1 (6 bases). The V and J ends lost 7 bases and 4 bases respectively, with 16 bases between them. The CDR3 has 13 amino acids. The germline V gene has CDR1 SQVTM and CDR2 ANQGSEA. This CDR3 is CSGQDRLATEAFF. The CDR3 region has the DNA TGCAGCGGACAAGACAGGTTGGCCACTGAAGCTTTCTTT.

The table lists this clonotype with a count of one. J is TRBJ2-1 and V is TRBV28; the D gene could be TRBD1 or TRBD2 (6 bases each). The CDR3 totals 15 residues. V was clipped by 2 bases and J by 6 bases, with 14 bases between them. The germline V gene encodes CDR1 MDHEN and CDR2 SYDVKM. CDR3 sequence reads: CASSLKGGRVNEQFF. The CDR3 coding sequence is TGTGCCAGCAGTTTAAAGGGGGGAAGGGTCAATGAGCAGTTCTTC.

This clonotype appeared a few times. The genes are TRBV28 and TRBJ1-4; 8 nucleotides align to TRBD1. CDR3 size: 14 residues. Looked up from germline, CDR1 is MDHEN and CDR2 is SYDVKM. Germline trimming cut 3 bases from V and 8 bases from J; bases unmatched to any gene: 5. The CDR3 protein is CASSFGRGREKLFF. In nucleotides, the CDR3 is TGTGCCAGCAGTTTCGGCAGGGGGCGGGAAAAACTGTTTTTT. The whole variable domain, filled in from reference TRBV28 and TRBJ1-4, reads DVKVTQSSRYLVKRTGEKVFLECVQDMDHENMFWYRQDPGLGLRLIYFSYDVKMKEKGDIPEGYSVSREKKERFSLILESASTNQTSMYLCASSFGRGREKLFFGSGTQLSVL.

The chain recombines TRBV29-1 with TRBJ2-3; 9 bases are a match to TRBD2. The CDR3 spans 15 residues. With 3 bases clipped from V and 1 base from J, the junction kept 5 bases outside the gene matches. CDR1 and CDR2 from the germline V gene are SQVTM and ANQGSEA. CDR3 DNA: TGCAGCGTTGACGGGGTAGCGGGAGGCACAGATACGCAGTATTTT. Translating gives CSVDGVAGGTDTQYF.

V usage is TRBV5-8 and J usage is TRBJ2-7; D is unclear. Germline-derived CDR1 and CDR2 are SGHTS and YDEGEE. Trimming took 4 bases from V and 3 from J, leaving 17 bases between them. The length of the CDR3 is 15 residues. The CDR3 nucleotides are TGTGCCAGCAGCCAAACCGAAAGACGGAGCTACGAGCAGTACTTC. Translation: CASSQTERRSYEQYF. The variable domain in full, with the rest retrieved from reference TRBV5-8 and TRBJ2-7, is EAGVTQSPTHLIKTRGQQATLRCSPISGHTSVYWYQQALGLGLQFLLWYDEGEERNRGNFPPRFSGRQFPNYSSELNVNALELEDSALYLCASSQTERRSYEQYFGPGTRLTVT.

This chain joins TRBV5-1 and TRBJ1-3; weak D call: TRBD1 (6 bases). The CDR3 extends over 15 amino acids. The V gene's germline CDR1 is SGHRS and CDR2 YFSETQ. Trimming removed 4 bases at V and 4 bases at J, with 15 bases between. CDR3 loop: CASSPMQGFGNTIYF. The DNA of the CDR3 is TGCGCCAGCAGCCCGATGCAGGGGTTCGGAAACACCATATATTTT.

For this clonotype: A much larger clonotype is one base distant, so this may be a read error. Without the conserved terminal phenylalanine or tryptophan, this CDR3 likely stems from a read error. The gene calls are TRBV9 and TRBJ2-1; D may be TRBD2 (6 bases). V lost 3 bases to trimming and J lost 0 bases, with 13 bases between them. Germline values: CDR1 SGDLS, CDR2 YYNGEE. The CDR3 contains 16 residues. As DNA, the CDR3 is TGTGCCAGCAGCGGTCCGGGACTCAGCTCCTACAATGAGCAGTTCCTC. Translating it yields CASSGPGLSSYNEQFL.

This clonotype was detected many times. The chain carries TRBV30 and TRBJ1-5; maybe TRBD1 (6 bases). This CDR3 has 13 residues. V lost 3 bases and J 3 bases, leaving 9 bases between the germline ends. Per the germline V gene, CDR1 is GTSNPN and CDR2 is SVGIG (reference sequence). The CDR3 region has the DNA TGTGCCTGGAGCGGGACACCCAATCAGCCCCAGCATTTT. It specifies CAWSGTPNQPQHF.

This clonotype has ten or more counts. This sequence joins TRBV9 and TRBJ2-2, with D perhaps given as TRBD1 or TRBD2 (5 bases each). Per germline, CDR1 SGDLS and CDR2 YYNGEE. V lost 3 bases and J 4 bases, leaving 10 bases between the germline ends. There are 14 residues in the CDR3. In nucleotides, the CDR3 is TGTGCCAGCAGCGCCGGGGCTTCCACCGGGGAGCTGTTTTTT. As protein: CASSAGASTGELFF.

In its sample, this clonotype was seen many times. The chain links TRBV20-1 to TRBJ2-7; TRBD2 matches at 9 bases. The V gene's germline CDR1 is DFQATT and CDR2 SNEGSKA (reference sequence). V lost 3 bases and J lost 4; bases outside the gene matches: 4. The CDR3 extends over 13 amino acids. The CDR3 protein is CSARTSGPYEQYF. The CDR3 DNA reads TGCAGTGCTAGGACTAGCGGACCTTACGAGCAGTACTTC.